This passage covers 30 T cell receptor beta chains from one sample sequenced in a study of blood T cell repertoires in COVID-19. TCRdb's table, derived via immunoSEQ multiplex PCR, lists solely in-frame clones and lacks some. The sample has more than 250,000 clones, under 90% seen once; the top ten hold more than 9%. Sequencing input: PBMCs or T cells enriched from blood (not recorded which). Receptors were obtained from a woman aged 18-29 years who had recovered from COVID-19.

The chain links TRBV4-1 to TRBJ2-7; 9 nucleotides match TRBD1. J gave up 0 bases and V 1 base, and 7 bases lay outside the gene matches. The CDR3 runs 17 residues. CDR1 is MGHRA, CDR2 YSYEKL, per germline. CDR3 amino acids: CASSQGTPGQGSYEQYF. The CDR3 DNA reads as TGCGCCAGCAGCCAAGGGACCCCGGGACAGGGCTCCTACGAGCAGTACTTC.

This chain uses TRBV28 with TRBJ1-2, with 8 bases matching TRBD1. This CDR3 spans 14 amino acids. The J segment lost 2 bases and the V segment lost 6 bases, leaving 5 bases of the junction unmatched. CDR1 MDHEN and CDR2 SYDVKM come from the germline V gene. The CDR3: CASRGTGTNYGYTF. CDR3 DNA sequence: TGTGCCAGCAGAGGGACAGGAACAAACTATGGCTACACCTTC.

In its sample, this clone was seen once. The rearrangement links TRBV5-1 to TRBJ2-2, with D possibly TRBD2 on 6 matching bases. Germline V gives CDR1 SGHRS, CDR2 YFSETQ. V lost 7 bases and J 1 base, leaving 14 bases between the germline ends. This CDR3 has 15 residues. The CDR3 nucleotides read TGCGCCAGCGGGGGGATCGGAATGAACACCGGGGAGCTGTTTTTT. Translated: CASGGIGMNTGELFF.

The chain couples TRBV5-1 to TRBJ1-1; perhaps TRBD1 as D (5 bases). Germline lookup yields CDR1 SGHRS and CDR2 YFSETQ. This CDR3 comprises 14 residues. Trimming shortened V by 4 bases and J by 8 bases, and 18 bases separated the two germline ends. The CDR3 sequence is CASSHLAAGGEAFF. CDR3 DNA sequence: TGCGCCAGCAGCCACCTCGCTGCTGGGGGGGAAGCTTTCTTT. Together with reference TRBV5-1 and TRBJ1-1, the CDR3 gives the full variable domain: KAGVTQTPRYLIKTRGQQVTLSCSPISGHRSVSWYQQTPGQGLQFLFEYFSETQRNKGNFPGRFSGRQFSNSRSEMNVSTLELGDSALYLCASSHLAAGGEAFFGQGTRLTVV.

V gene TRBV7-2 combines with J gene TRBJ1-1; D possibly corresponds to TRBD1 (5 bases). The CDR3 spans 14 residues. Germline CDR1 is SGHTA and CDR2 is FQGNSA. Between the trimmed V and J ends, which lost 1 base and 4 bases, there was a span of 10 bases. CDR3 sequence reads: CASSLGQLGTEAFF. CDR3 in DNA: TGTGCCAGCAGCTTAGGACAGTTGGGCACTGAAGCTTTCTTT.

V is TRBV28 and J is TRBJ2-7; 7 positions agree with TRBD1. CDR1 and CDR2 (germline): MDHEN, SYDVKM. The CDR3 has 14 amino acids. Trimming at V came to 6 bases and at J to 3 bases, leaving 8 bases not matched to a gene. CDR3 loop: CASSPWGQIYEQYF. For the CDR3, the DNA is TGTGCCAGCAGCCCTTGGGGACAGATCTACGAGCAGTACTTC.

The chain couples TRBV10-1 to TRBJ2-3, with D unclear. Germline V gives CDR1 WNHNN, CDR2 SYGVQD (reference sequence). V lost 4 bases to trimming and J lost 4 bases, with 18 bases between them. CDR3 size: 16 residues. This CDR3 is CASSGIGSVAPDTQYF. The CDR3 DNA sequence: TGCGCCAGCAGTGGAATTGGGTCTGTAGCCCCAGATACGCAGTATTTT.

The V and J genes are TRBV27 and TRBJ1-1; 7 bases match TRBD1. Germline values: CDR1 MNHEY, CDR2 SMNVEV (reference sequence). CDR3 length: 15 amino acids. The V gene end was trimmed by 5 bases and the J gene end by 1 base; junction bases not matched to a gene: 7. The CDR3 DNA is TGTGCCAGCAGTCCGTGGACAGGAAAGAACACTGAAGCTTTCTTT. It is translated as CASSPWTGKNTEAFF.

The CDR3 is CASSQMGQGLGTDTQYF. The DNA of the CDR3 is TGTGCCAGCAGCCAAATGGGACAGGGGCTAGGGACAGATACGCAGTATTTT. This chain links TRBV4-2 with TRBJ2-3; 10 bases match TRBD1. Trimming removed 2 bases from V and 3 bases from J; junction bases left unmatched: 8. The CDR3 sequence is 17 residues long. Germline CDR1 reads LGHNA; CDR2 reads YNFKEQ.

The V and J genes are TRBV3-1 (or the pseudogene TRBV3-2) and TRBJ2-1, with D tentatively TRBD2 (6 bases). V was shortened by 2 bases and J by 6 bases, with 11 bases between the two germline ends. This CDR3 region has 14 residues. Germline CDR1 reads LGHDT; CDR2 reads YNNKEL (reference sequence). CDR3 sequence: CASSQRGSGNEQFF. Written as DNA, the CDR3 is TGTGCCAGCAGCCAACGGGGTAGCGGCAATGAGCAGTTCTTC.

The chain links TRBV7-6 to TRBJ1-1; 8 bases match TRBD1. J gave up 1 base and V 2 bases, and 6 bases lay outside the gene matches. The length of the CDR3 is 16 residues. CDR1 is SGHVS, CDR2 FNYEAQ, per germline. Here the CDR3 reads CASSLKTGGRNTEAFF. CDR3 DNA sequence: TGTGCCAGCAGCTTAAAAACAGGGGGGAGGAACACTGAAGCTTTCTTT. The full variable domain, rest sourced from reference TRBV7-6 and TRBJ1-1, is GAGVSQSPRYKVTKRGQDVALRCDPISGHVSLYWYRQALGQGPEFLTYFNYEAQQDKSGLPNDRFSAERPEGSISTLTIQRTEQRDSAMYRCASSLKTGGRNTEAFFGQGTRLTVV.

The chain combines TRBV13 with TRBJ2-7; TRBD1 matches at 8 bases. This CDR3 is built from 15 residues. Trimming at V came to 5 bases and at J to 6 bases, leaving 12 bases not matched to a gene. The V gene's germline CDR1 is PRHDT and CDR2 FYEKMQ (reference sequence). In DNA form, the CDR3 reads TGTGCCAGCAGCACCCGGACAGGGTCCCTCCTCGAGCAGTACTTC. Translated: CASSTRTGSLLEQYF.

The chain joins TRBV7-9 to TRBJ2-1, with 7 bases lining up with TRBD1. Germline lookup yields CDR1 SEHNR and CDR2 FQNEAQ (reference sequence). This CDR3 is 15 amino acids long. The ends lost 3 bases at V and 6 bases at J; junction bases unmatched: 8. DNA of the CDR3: TGTGCCAGCAGCTTGCAGGGGGTCGGGTCCAATGAGCAGTTCTTC. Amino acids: CASSLQGVGSNEQFF.

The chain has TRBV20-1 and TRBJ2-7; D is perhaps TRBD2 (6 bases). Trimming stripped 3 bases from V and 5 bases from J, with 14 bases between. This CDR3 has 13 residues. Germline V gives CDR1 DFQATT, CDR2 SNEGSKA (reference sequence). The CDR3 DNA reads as TGCAGTGCTAGTAAGGCGGGATTCCACGAGCAGTACTTC. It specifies CSASKAGFHEQYF.

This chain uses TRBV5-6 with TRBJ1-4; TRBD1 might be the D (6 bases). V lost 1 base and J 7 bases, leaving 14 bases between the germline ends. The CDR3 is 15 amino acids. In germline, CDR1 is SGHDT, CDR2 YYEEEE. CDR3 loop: CASSLRTRGGEKLFF. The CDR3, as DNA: TGTGCCAGCAGCTTGAGGACAAGGGGGGGTGAAAAACTGTTTTTT.

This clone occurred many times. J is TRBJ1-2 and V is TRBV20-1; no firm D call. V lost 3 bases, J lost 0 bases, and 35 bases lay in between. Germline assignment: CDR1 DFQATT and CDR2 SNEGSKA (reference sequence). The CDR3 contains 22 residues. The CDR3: CSASRPPPVGSVNQLANYGYTF. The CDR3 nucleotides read TGCAGTGCTAGTAGACCTCCGCCTGTCGGCAGCGTAAACCAGCTAGCTAACTATGGCTACACCTTC.

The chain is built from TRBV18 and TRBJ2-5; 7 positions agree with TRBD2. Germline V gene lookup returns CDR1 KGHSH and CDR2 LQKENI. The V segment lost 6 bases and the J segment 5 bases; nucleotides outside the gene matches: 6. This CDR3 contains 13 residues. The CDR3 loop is CASSRGRGETQYF. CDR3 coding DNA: TGTGCCAGCTCTCGCGGGAGAGGCGAGACCCAGTACTTC. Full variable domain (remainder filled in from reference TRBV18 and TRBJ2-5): NAGVMQNPRHLVRRRGQEARLRCSPMKGHSHVYWYRQLPEEGLKFMVYLQKENIIDESGMPKERFSAEFPKEGPSILRIQQVVRGDSAAYFCASSRGRGETQYFGPGTRLLVL.

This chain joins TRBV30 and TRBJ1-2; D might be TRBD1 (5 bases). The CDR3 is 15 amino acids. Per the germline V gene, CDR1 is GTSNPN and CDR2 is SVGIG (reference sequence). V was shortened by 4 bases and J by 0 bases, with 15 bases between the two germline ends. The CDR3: CAWMLGGMANYGYTF. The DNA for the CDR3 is TGTGCCTGGATGTTGGGGGGGATGGCTAACTATGGCTACACCTTC.

The CDR3 spells CASSSTGVGNQPQHF. CDR3 sequence (DNA): TGTGCCAGCAGTTCGACAGGGGTAGGGAATCAGCCCCAGCATTTT. This chain joins TRBV28 and TRBJ1-5; 8 bases match TRBD1. V lost 4 bases to trimming and J lost 4 bases; unmatched junction nucleotides: 6. The CDR3 length is 15 residues. CDR1 and CDR2 (germline): MDHEN, SYDVKM.

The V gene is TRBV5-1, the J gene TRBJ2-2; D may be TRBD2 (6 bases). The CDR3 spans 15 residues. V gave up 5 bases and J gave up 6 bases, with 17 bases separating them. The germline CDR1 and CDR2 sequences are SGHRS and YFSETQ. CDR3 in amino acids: CASRPWGERPGELFF. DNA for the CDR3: TGCGCCAGCAGGCCCTGGGGGGAGCGCCCCGGGGAGCTGTTTTTT.

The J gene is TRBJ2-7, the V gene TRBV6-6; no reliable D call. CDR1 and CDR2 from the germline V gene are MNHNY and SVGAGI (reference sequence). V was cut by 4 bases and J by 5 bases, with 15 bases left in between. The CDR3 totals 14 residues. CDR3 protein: CASSLVPRPNEQYF. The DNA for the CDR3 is TGTGCCAGCAGTTTAGTCCCCCGCCCGAACGAGCAGTACTTC.

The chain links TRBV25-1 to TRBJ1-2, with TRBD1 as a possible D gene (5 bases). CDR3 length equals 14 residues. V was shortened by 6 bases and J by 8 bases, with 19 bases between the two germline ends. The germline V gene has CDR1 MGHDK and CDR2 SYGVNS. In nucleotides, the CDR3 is TGTGCCAGCAGCGTTTGGGCCGACAGTCGGGGCTACACCTTC. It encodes CASSVWADSRGYTF.

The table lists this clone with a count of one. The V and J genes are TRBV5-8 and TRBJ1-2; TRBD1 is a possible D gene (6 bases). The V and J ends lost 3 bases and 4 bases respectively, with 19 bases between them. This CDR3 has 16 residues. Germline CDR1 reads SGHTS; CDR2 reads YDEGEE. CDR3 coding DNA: TGTGCCAGCAGCTATCAGGGGTACGGCGTGGGCTATGGCTACACCTTC. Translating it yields CASSYQGYGVGYGYTF.

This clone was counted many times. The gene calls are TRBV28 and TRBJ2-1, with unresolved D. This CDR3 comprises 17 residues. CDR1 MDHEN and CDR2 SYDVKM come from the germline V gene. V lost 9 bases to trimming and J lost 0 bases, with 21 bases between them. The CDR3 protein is CASTSGGQVSSYNEQFF. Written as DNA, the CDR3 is TGTGCCAGTACTTCCGGTGGTCAGGTCAGCTCCTACAATGAGCAGTTCTTC.

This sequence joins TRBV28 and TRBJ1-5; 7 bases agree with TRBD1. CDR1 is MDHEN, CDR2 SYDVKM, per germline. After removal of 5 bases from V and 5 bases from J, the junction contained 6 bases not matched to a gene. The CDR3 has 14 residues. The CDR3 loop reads CASSRRQGYQPQHF. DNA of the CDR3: TGTGCCAGCAGTCGGAGACAGGGCTATCAGCCCCAGCATTTT.

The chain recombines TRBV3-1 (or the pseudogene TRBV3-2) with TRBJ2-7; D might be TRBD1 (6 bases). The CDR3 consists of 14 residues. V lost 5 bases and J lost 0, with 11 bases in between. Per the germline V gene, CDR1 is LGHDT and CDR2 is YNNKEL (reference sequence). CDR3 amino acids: CASSEGHYSYEQYF. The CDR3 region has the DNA TGTGCCAGCAGCGAGGGACATTACTCCTACGAGCAGTACTTC.

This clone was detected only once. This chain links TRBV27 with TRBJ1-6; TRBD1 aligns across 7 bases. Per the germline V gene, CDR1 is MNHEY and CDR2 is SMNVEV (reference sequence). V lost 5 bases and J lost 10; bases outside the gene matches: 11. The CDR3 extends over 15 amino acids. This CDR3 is CASSAWGRGSSPLHF. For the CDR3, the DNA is TGTGCCAGCAGTGCTTGGGGCAGGGGGTCATCACCCCTCCACTTT.

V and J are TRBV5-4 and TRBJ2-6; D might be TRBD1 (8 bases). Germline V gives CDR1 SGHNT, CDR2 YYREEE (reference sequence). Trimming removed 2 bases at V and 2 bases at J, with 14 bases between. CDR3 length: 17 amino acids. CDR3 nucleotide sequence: TGTGCCAGCAGCTTACGACAGGGGAGGGCTGGGGCCAACGTCCTGACTTTC. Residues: CASSLRQGRAGANVLTF.

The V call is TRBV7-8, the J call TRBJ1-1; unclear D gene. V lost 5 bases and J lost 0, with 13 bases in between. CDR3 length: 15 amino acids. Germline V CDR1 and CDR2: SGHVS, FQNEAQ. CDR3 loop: CASSRYSSMNTEAFF. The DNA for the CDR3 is TGTGCCAGCAGCCGCTATAGCAGCATGAACACTGAAGCTTTCTTT.

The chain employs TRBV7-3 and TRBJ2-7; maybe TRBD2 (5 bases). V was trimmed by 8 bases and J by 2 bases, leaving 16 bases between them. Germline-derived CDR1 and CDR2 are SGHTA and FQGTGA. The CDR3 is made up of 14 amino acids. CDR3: CASSRGSPPYEQYF. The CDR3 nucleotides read TGTGCCAGCTCCCGGGGATCCCCCCCCTACGAGCAGTACTTC.